The 30 T cell receptor beta chains presented below share a single source sample, sequenced in a study of CD8+ T cells in alopecia areata. RNA extraction was followed by reverse transcription into cDNA, which acted as the sequencing template. TCRdb keeps only in-frame clones here, not all; method: immunoSEQ multiplex PCR. The table records 140,000 to 150,000 clones, 45% to 60% of them present only once. The specimen was CD4+ T cells sorted from blood, collected at week 0. The origin of the receptors is a human donor with alopecia areata.

V is TRBV29-1 and J is TRBJ1-1, with 8 bases aligning to TRBD1. J gave up 2 bases and V 3 bases, and 11 bases lay outside the gene matches. Germline V CDR1 and CDR2: SQVTM, ANQGSEA. The CDR3 runs 16 residues. In DNA, the CDR3 is TGCAGCGTTGACAGTTTTGCAGGGGGCGCAAACACTGAAGCTTTCTTT. The encoded protein is CSVDSFAGGANTEAFF.

This clone was seen more than once but under ten times. In DNA form, the CDR3 reads TGTGCCTGGAGAGGAACTGGCCAAGAGACCCAGTACTTC. It is translated as CAWRGTGQETQYF. The chain joins TRBV30 to TRBJ2-5; no definite D call. Germline V gene sequence: CDR1 GTSNPN, CDR2 SVGIG (reference sequence). The V end lost 3 bases, the J end lost 1 base, and 9 bases lay between the germline ends. The CDR3 length is 13 residues.

The chain has TRBV30 and TRBJ2-3; 7 bases align to TRBD1. The trim removed 6 bases at V and 2 bases at J, leaving 8 bases unmatched. This CDR3 comprises 14 residues. Germline values: CDR1 GTSNPN, CDR2 SVGIG (reference sequence). The CDR3 here is CACNRDSYTDTQYF. CDR3 nucleotides: TGTGCCTGCAACCGGGACAGTTACACAGATACGCAGTATTTT.

This chain joins TRBV9 and TRBJ2-2; tentatively, D is TRBD2 (6 bases). The V end lost 2 bases, the J end lost 3 bases, and 8 bases lay between the germline ends. CDR3 length: 14 amino acids. Germline CDR1 SGDLS, CDR2 YYNGEE. The CDR3 sequence is CASSVLAHTGELFF. CDR3 DNA sequence: TGTGCCAGCAGCGTTCTAGCGCACACCGGGGAGCTGTTTTTT.

CDR3 in amino acids: CASRTTAYSNQPQHF. CDR3 bases: TGTGCCAGCAGAACGACGGCGTATAGCAATCAGCCCCAGCATTTT. The J gene is TRBJ1-5, the V gene TRBV6-1; D remains unclear. Germline CDR1 is MNHNS and CDR2 is SASEGT. The CDR3 is 15 amino acids. Trimming removed 6 bases at V and 0 bases at J, with 12 bases between.

The V call is TRBV6-5, the J call TRBJ2-3, with 7 bases fitting TRBD1. CDR1 is MNHEY and CDR2 is SVGAGI in the germline V gene. With V trimmed by 6 bases and J by 7 bases, 4 bases remained unmatched. This CDR3 is built from 12 residues. The chain's CDR3 is CASSKQGYTQYF. The DNA for the CDR3 is TGTGCCAGCAGCAAACAGGGGTATACGCAGTATTTT.

The genes are TRBV7-6 and TRBJ1-5, with TRBD1 as a possible D gene (5 bases). CDR3 length: 15 amino acids. Trimming removed 5 bases from V and 1 base from J, with 12 bases in between. Germline V gives CDR1 SGHVS, CDR2 FNYEAQ. The chain's CDR3 is CASSPTVNSNQPQHF. DNA for the CDR3: TGTGCCAGCAGCCCGACAGTGAACAGCAATCAGCCCCAGCATTTT.

The CDR3 loop reads CASSPARAGLAVQETQYF. The CDR3 bases are TGTGCCAGCAGCCCCGCAAGGGCGGGACTAGCGGTTCAAGAGACCCAGTACTTC. The J gene is TRBJ2-5, the V gene TRBV7-9; 11 bases line up with TRBD2. J was trimmed by 2 bases and V by 5 bases; bases with no gene match: 13. CDR1 and CDR2 (germline): SEHNR, FQNEAQ (reference sequence). This CDR3 has 18 residues.

In this sample, this clone turned up a few times. The chain couples TRBV20-1 to TRBJ2-3, with no clear D. Trimming pared 2 bases from V and 2 bases from J, leaving 2 bases between. The CDR3 consists of 11 residues. CDR1 is DFQATT and CDR2 is SNEGSKA in the germline V gene (reference sequence). The DNA of the CDR3 is TGCAGTGCTAGACCCACAGATACGCAGTATTTT. This encodes CSARPTDTQYF.

The chain couples TRBV7-2 to TRBJ2-7; D is undetermined. The CDR3 length is 13 residues. With 1 base removed from V and 2 bases from J, the gap between germline ends came to 6 bases. Germline V gene sequence: CDR1 SGHTA, CDR2 FQGNSA. The CDR3 nucleotides read TGTGCCAGCAGCTTAGTGATTCCCTACGAGCAGTACTTC. Its translation is CASSLVIPYEQYF.

The V and J genes are TRBV7-9 and TRBJ2-3; 7 bases agree with TRBD2. Germline V gene sequence: CDR1 SEHNR, CDR2 FQNEAQ (reference sequence). The CDR3 runs 14 residues. V lost 3 bases to trimming and J lost 2 bases; unmatched junction nucleotides: 2. CDR3: CASSLREYTDTQYF. CDR3 in DNA: TGTGCCAGCAGCTTGCGGGAGTACACAGATACGCAGTATTTT.

This rearrangement joins TRBV5-1 to TRBJ2-5; D may be TRBD2 (6 bases). The CDR3 extends over 14 amino acids. Trimming took off 4 bases at V and 4 bases at J, with 14 bases between the two ends. CDR1 is SGHRS and CDR2 is YFSETQ in the germline V gene. CDR3 sequence: CASSGLARGETQYF. CDR3 coding DNA: TGCGCCAGCAGCGGGCTAGCGAGAGGAGAGACCCAGTACTTC.

CDR3 amino acids: CASSRDSANYGYTF. The DNA of the CDR3 is TGTGCCAGCAGCAGGGACAGTGCAAACTATGGCTACACCTTC. The chain links TRBV6-5 to TRBJ1-2, with TRBD1 matching over 7 bases. J gave up 2 bases and V 6 bases, and 6 bases lay outside the gene matches. The CDR3 length is 14 residues. Germline lookup yields CDR1 MNHEY and CDR2 SVGAGI.

The DNA for the CDR3 is TGTGCCTGGAGTTTTAGTTGGCAAGAGACCCAGTACTTC. This sequence encodes CAWSFSWQETQYF. V usage is TRBV30 and J usage is TRBJ2-5; D is unresolved. Trimming took 2 bases from V and 2 from J, leaving 9 bases between them. The CDR3 extends over 13 amino acids. Germline lookup yields CDR1 GTSNPN and CDR2 SVGIG (reference sequence).

The count of this clone is one. The J gene is TRBJ2-1, the V gene TRBV7-2; TRBD2 might be the D (5 bases). Trimming cost V 5 bases and J 4 bases, with 15 bases left between them. From germline, CDR1 is SGHTA and CDR2 FQGNSA. This CDR3 contains 15 residues. The CDR3 nucleotides are TGTGCCAGCAGCCTGGAGGACTTCCAATACAATGAGCAGTTCTTC. It is translated as CASSLEDFQYNEQFF.

This clone was counted once. The rearrangement joins TRBV29-1 to TRBJ2-3; TRBD1 might be the D (6 bases). This CDR3 has 15 residues. The ends were cut back, 2 bases at V and 4 bases at J, with 16 bases in the middle. Germline V CDR1 and CDR2: SQVTM, ANQGSEA. Here the CDR3 reads CSVEIQGFEADTQYF. As DNA, the CDR3 is TGCAGCGTTGAAATACAGGGCTTCGAAGCAGATACGCAGTATTTT.

This clone was found a few times. The V and J genes are TRBV5-1 and TRBJ2-7, with D unresolved. The V gene lost 1 base and the J gene lost 0 bases, with 5 bases spanning the gap. CDR3 size: 13 residues. CDR1 is SGHRS and CDR2 is YFSETQ in the germline V gene. The CDR3 DNA is TGCGCCAGCAGCTTGAAGAGCTCCTACGAGCAGTACTTC. Its protein product is CASSLKSSYEQYF.

This clone occurred a few times. The rearrangement joins TRBV27 to TRBJ2-5, with a tentative D call TRBD1 (6 bases). The V end lost 7 bases, the J end lost 2 bases, and 14 bases lay between the germline ends. The CDR3 extends over 14 amino acids. Germline V gene data show CDR1 as MNHEY and CDR2 as SMNVEV (reference sequence). Here the CDR3 DNA reads TGTGCCAGCAAAACGAAACAGGGACAAGAGACCCAGTACTTC. This codes for CASKTKQGQETQYF.

The V gene is TRBV6-6, the J gene TRBJ2-5; the D gene is possibly TRBD2 (6 bases). Trimming took off 7 bases at V and 5 bases at J, with 17 bases between the two ends. The CDR3 extends over 14 amino acids. Germline assignment: CDR1 MNHNY and CDR2 SVGAGI (reference sequence). The CDR3 loop is CASTGRWGEETQYF. The DNA of the CDR3 is TGTGCCAGCACCGGCAGGTGGGGGGAGGAGACCCAGTACTTC.

This rearrangement joins TRBV18 to TRBJ2-5, with a tentative D call TRBD2 (7 bases). Germline assignment: CDR1 KGHSH and CDR2 LQKENI. The CDR3 sequence is 13 residues long. V lost 6 bases, J lost 3 bases, and 11 bases lay in between. The CDR3 sequence is CASSRGLEETQYF. The CDR3 region has the DNA TGTGCCAGCTCGCGGGGGCTGGAAGAGACCCAGTACTTC.

The table lists this clone with a count of one. The V gene is TRBV6-6, the J gene TRBJ2-2; 9 bases map to TRBD1. Losses at the gene ends were 8 bases for V and 4 bases for J; bases not matched to a gene: 11. The CDR3 covers 16 residues. Germline V gene sequence: CDR1 MNHNY, CDR2 SVGAGI (reference sequence). The CDR3 region is CASRKRQGDVTGELFF. CDR3 DNA sequence: TGTGCCAGCCGCAAGAGACAGGGGGACGTCACCGGGGAGCTGTTTTTT.

The chain links TRBV19 to TRBJ1-5, with 11 bases that match TRBD1. Per the germline V gene, CDR1 is LNHDA and CDR2 is SQIVND (reference sequence). Trimming removed 8 bases from V and 6 bases from J; junction bases left unmatched: 9. The CDR3 consists of 15 residues. The CDR3 sequence is CASDSDRGPGQPQHF. Here the CDR3 DNA reads TGTGCCAGTGACTCGGACAGGGGGCCTGGTCAGCCCCAGCATTTT.

The chain employs TRBV7-9 and TRBJ2-3; TRBD2 is a possible D gene (6 bases). Trimming removed 1 base at V and 3 bases at J, with 8 bases between. CDR3 length: 14 amino acids. Germline-derived CDR1 and CDR2 are SEHNR and FQNEAQ (reference sequence). CDR3 protein: CASSLGEVTDTQYF. CDR3 sequence (DNA): TGTGCCAGCAGCTTAGGGGAGGTGACAGATACGCAGTATTTT. Looking up the rest from reference TRBV7-9 and TRBJ2-3 gives the full variable domain: DTGVSQNPRHKITKRGQNVTFRCDPISEHNRLYWYRQTLGQGPEFLTYFQNEAQLEKSRLLSDRFSAERPKGSFSTLEIQRTEQGDSAMYLCASSLGEVTDTQYFGPGTRLTVL.

This clone was found once. The chain links TRBV29-1 to TRBJ2-3; D unresolved. The CDR3 contains 13 residues. Trimming took off 4 bases at V and 2 bases at J, with 10 bases between the two ends. CDR1 is SQVTM, CDR2 ANQGSEA, per germline. The CDR3 DNA is TGCAGCGTTGGCCCGAGATTCACAGATACGCAGTATTTT. This gives the protein CSVGPRFTDTQYF.

The chain combines TRBV30 with TRBJ2-1; no reliable D call. The germline V and J ends were trimmed by 0 bases and 7 bases, with 7 bases remaining between them. The CDR3 is 12 residues long. Germline V CDR1 and CDR2: GTSNPN, SVGIG (reference sequence). The CDR3 nucleotides read TGTGCCTGGAGTGTAAAATGGAATGAGCAGTTCTTC. It yields the protein CAWSVKWNEQFF.

The CDR3 DNA sequence: TGTGCCTGGAGTGCCAAGGGACAGGGGCTTGCCAACGTCCTGACTTTC. Encoded protein: CAWSAKGQGLANVLTF. The chain joins TRBV30 to TRBJ2-6; 10 bases are shared with TRBD1. From germline, CDR1 is GTSNPN and CDR2 SVGIG (reference sequence). The trim removed 1 base at V and 7 bases at J, leaving 7 bases unmatched. The CDR3 is 16 amino acids.

This clone was found a few times. The CDR3 bases are TGCAGCGCCGAAGGCGGGAGCGCCTACAATGAGCAGTTCTTC. Translating gives CSAEGGSAYNEQFF. The chain has TRBV29-1 and TRBJ2-1; TRBD2 matches 7 bases. The germline V gene encodes CDR1 SQVTM and CDR2 ANQGSEA. V lost 7 bases, J lost 2 bases, and 8 bases stayed unmatched. This CDR3 is built from 14 residues.

The chain uses TRBV7-9 and TRBJ1-4, with no clear D. The ends were cut back, 7 bases at V and 0 bases at J, with 9 bases in the middle. Germline V gives CDR1 SEHNR, CDR2 FQNEAQ (reference sequence). The CDR3 has 14 residues. CDR3 DNA: TGTGCCAGCATGAAAGTTGCAACTAATGAAAAACTGTTTTTT. This codes for CASMKVATNEKLFF.

This rearrangement joins TRBV19 to TRBJ2-1; 10 nucleotides align to TRBD1. The CDR3 has 13 amino acids. J was trimmed by 9 bases and V by 6 bases; bases with no gene match: 5. The germline CDR1 and CDR2 sequences are LNHDA and SQIVND (reference sequence). In nucleotides, the CDR3 is TGTGCCAGTAGGTGGGACAGGGGATTTGAGCAGTTCTTC. Protein: CASRWDRGFEQFF.

This clone was counted a few times. Relative to the germline gene, one junction end is altered; a read error may explain this. The gene calls are TRBV29-1 and TRBJ1-1; the match to TRBD1 covers 11 bases. Looked up from germline, CDR1 is SQVTM and CDR2 is ANQGSEA. This CDR3 has 11 residues. The CDR3 sequence is CSVVGDRGEDF. CDR3 nucleotide sequence: TGCAGCGTTGTAGGGGACAGGGGGGAGGACTTT.